A selection of T cell receptor beta chains follows, all from one sample in a study of blood T cell repertoires in COVID-19. TCRdb's copy holds only in-frame clones and misses some; the assay was immunoSEQ multiplex PCR. The table includes about 410,000 clones, less than 95% detected once. Material for sequencing was PBMCs or T cells enriched from blood (not recorded which). These receptors all come from a man younger than 35 who had recovered from COVID-19. The CDR3 runs from the conserved cysteine through the conserved F or W. The order of the fields is V gene, J gene, clone size, D gene, CDR3 protein, CDR3 DNA. A D gene is named only where the DNA matches it firmly. For some rows the clone size is stated as once, few or many, or as a class when expanded; others skip it.

V: TRBV28; J: TRBJ1-4; size: NA; D: NA; CDR3: CASSLQGSEKLFF; DNA: TGTGCCAGCAGCTTGCAGGGTAGCGAAAAACTGTTTTTT
V: TRBV28; J: TRBJ1-2; size: NA; D: NA; CDR3: CASTGDTNYGYTF; DNA: TGTGCCAGCACCGGGGACACTAACTATGGCTACACCTTC
V: TRBV18; J: TRBJ2-1; size: NA; D: NA; CDR3: CASSPSGRYNEQFF; DNA: TGTGCCAGCTCACCATCAGGTCGATACAATGAGCAGTTCTTC
V: TRBV19; J: TRBJ1-1; size: NA; D: TRBD1; CDR3: CASSTAGTGFFAFF; DNA: TGTGCCAGTAGTACCGCCGGGACAGGGTTTTTCGCTTTCTTT
V: TRBV5-8; J: TRBJ1-3; size: NA; D: NA; CDR3: CASSFWGGSGNTIYF; DNA: TGTGCCAGCAGCTTCTGGGGAGGGAGTGGAAACACCATATATTTT
V: TRBV7-2; J: TRBJ2-7; size: NA; D: NA; CDR3: CASSQISYYEQYF; DNA: TGTGCCAGCAGCCAAATCTCCTACTACGAGCAGTACTTC
V: TRBV4-1; J: TRBJ1-1; size: NA; D: NA; CDR3: CASSQPGGGGVTEAFF; DNA: TGCGCCAGCAGCCAACCCGGGGGGGGTGGCGTCACTGAAGCTTTCTTT
V: TRBV2; J: TRBJ1-2; size: NA; D: TRBD1; CDR3: CASTLDRGDGYTF; DNA: TGTGCCAGCACCTTGGACAGGGGAGATGGCTACACCTTC
V: TRBV18; J: TRBJ2-1; size: NA; D: TRBD2; CDR3: CASSTPGLAGGDEQFF; DNA: TGTGCCAGCTCGACACCGGGACTAGCGGGGGGGGATGAGCAGTTCTTC
V: TRBV14; J: TRBJ1-1; size: NA; D: NA; CDR3: CASSQGGHFNTEAFF; DNA: TGTGCCAGCAGCCAAGGAGGGCACTTCAACACTGAAGCTTTCTTT
V: TRBV7-9; J: TRBJ1-1; size: NA; D: NA; CDR3: CASSLVSTGSTEAFF; DNA: TGTGCCAGCAGCTTAGTTTCTACAGGGAGCACTGAAGCTTTCTTT
V: TRBV6-5; J: TRBJ1-4; size: NA; D: NA; CDR3: CASSNTWRSEKLFF; DNA: TGTGCCAGCAGTAATACATGGAGGTCCGAAAAACTGTTTTTT
V: TRBV3-1/TRBV3-2; J: TRBJ1-2; size: few; D: TRBD1; CDR3: CASSPSLGTEYGYTF; DNA: TGTGCCAGCAGCCCTTCTTTGGGGACAGAGTATGGCTACACCTTC
V: TRBV6-5; J: TRBJ2-5; size: once; D: TRBD2; CDR3: CASRAGGETQYF; DNA: TGTGCCAGCAGAGCGGGAGGAGAGACCCAGTACTTC
V: TRBV21-1; J: TRBJ1-4; size: once; D: NA; CDR3: CASSPEDRGEGEKLFF; DNA: TGTGCCAGCAGCCCAGAAGACAGGGGAGAAGGTGAAAAACTGTTTTTT
V: TRBV7-9; J: TRBJ2-5; size: NA; D: TRBD2; CDR3: CASSAMTSGRLSQETQYF; DNA: TGTGCCAGCAGCGCGATGACTAGCGGGAGACTCTCCCAAGAGACCCAGTACTTC
V: TRBV30; J: TRBJ1-2; size: few; D: TRBD1; CDR3: CAWNRDSQNYGYTF; DNA: TGTGCCTGGAACAGGGACAGCCAGAACTATGGCTACACCTTC
V: TRBV6-5; J: TRBJ1-6; size: NA; D: TRBD1; CDR3: CATQDQGGYNSPLHF; DNA: TGTGCCACCCAGGACCAGGGGGGATATAATTCACCCCTCCACTTT
V: TRBV7-2; J: TRBJ1-1; size: NA; D: NA; CDR3: CASSSYREDTEAFF; DNA: TGTGCCAGCAGCTCGTACAGGGAAGACACTGAAGCTTTCTTT
V: TRBV7-6; J: TRBJ2-5; size: NA; D: TRBD2; CDR3: CASSPLSGGALETQYF; DNA: TGTGCCAGCAGCCCACTCAGCGGGGGGGCTCTTGAGACCCAGTACTTC
V: TRBV12-3/TRBV12-4; J: TRBJ1-2; size: NA; D: TRBD1; CDR3: CASLRRTGDGYTF; DNA: TGTGCCAGCCTCCGTAGGACAGGGGATGGCTACACCTTC
V: TRBV19; J: TRBJ1-2; size: NA; D: TRBD1; CDR3: CASSHQGVNYGYTF; DNA: TGTGCCAGTAGTCACCAGGGGGTCAACTATGGCTACACCTTC
V: TRBV10-2; J: TRBJ2-1; size: NA; D: TRBD1; CDR3: CASASGGVIGGHSHNEQFF; DNA: TGCGCCAGCGCTTCAGGGGGCGTGATCGGCGGGCACAGTCACAATGAGCAGTTCTTC
V: TRBV24-1; J: TRBJ2-5; size: NA; D: TRBD1; CDR3: CATSETGQGQVYF; DNA: TGTGCCACCAGTGAGACGGGACAGGGGCAAGTTTACTTC
V: TRBV12-3/TRBV12-4; J: TRBJ2-7; size: NA; D: NA; CDR3: CASSFGGYEQYF; DNA: TGTGCCAGCAGTTTCGGAGGATACGAGCAGTACTTC
V: TRBV7-2; J: TRBJ2-7; size: NA; D: NA; CDR3: CASSFEQGSYEQYF; DNA: TGTGCCAGCAGCTTTGAACAGGGTTCTTACGAGCAGTACTTC
V: TRBV7-2; J: TRBJ1-2; size: once; D: NA; CDR3: CASSLAQGTMNGYTF; DNA: TGTGCCAGCAGCTTAGCGCAGGGCACCATGAATGGCTACACCTTC
V: TRBV21-1; J: TRBJ2-1; size: NA; D: NA; CDR3: CASSKVSSGGYNEQFF; DNA: TGTGCCAGCAGCAAAGTGAGTAGCGGGGGCTACAATGAGCAGTTCTTC